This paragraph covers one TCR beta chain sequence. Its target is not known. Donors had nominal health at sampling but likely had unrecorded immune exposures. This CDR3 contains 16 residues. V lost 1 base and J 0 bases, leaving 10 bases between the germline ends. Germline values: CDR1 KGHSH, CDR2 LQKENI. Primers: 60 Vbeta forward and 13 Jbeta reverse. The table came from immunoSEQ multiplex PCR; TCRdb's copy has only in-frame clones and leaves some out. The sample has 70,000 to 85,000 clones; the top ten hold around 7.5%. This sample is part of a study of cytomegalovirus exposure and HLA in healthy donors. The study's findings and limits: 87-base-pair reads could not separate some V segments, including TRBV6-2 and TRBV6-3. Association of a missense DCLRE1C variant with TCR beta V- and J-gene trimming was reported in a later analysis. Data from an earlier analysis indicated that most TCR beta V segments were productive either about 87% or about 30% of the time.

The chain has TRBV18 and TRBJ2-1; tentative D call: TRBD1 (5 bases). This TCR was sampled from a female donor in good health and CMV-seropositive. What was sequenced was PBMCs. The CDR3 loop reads CASSPRAGNSYNEQFF. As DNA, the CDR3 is TGTGCCAGCTCACCACGTGCAGGGAACTCCTACAATGAGCAGTTCTTC.